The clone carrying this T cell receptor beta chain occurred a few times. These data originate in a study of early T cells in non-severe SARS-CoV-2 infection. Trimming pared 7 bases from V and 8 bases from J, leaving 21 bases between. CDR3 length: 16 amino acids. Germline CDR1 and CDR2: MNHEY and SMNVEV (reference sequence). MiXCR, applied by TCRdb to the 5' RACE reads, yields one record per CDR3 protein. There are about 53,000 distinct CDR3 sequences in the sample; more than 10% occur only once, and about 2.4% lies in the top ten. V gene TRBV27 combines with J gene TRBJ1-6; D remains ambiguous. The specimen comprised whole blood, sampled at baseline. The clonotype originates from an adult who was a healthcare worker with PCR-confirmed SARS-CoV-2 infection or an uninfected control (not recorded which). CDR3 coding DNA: TGTGCCAGCAAGAGCACCGCGGGAGTTAGGGATTCACCCCTCCACTTT. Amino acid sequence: CASKSTAGVRDSPLHF.